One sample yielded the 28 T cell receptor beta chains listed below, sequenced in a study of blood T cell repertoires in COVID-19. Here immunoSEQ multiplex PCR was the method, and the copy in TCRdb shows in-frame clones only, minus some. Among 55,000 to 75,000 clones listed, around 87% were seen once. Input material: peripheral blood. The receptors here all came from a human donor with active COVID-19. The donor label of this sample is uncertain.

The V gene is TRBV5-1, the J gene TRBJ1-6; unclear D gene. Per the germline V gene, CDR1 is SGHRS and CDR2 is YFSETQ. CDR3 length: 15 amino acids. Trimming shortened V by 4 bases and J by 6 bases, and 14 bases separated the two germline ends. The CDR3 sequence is CASSSNPEGNSPLHF. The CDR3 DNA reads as TGCGCCAGCAGCAGCAACCCCGAGGGTAATTCACCCCTCCACTTT.

CDR3 protein: CASSSRGGTLHF. The CDR3 coding sequence is TGTGCCAGTAGTTCCCGCGGAGGTACCCTCCACTTT. The chain is built from TRBV19 and TRBJ1-6; the D is unclear. The CDR3 runs to 12 residues. Trimming pared 5 bases from V and 14 bases from J, leaving 13 bases between. The germline V gene has CDR1 LNHDA and CDR2 SQIVND (reference sequence).

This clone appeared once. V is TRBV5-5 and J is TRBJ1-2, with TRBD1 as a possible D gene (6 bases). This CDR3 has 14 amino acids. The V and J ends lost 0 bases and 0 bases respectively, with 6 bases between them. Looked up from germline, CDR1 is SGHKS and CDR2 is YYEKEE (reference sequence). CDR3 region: CASSLGDTNYGYTF. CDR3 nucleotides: TGTGCCAGCAGCTTGGGGGACACTAACTATGGCTACACCTTC.

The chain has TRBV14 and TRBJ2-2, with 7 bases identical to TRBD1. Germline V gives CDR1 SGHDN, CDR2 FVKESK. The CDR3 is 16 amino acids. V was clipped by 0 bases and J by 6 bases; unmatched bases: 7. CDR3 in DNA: TGTGCCAGCAGCCAAGAACAGGGGTTTAGGCCCGGGGAGCTGTTTTTT. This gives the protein CASSQEQGFRPGELFF.

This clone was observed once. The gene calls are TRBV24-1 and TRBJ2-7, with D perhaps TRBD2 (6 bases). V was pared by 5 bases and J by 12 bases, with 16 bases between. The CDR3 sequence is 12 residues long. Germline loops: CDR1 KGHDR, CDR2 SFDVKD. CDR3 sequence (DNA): TGTGCCACCAGTGGTACTCCGGGACTCCCGTACTTC. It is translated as CATSGTPGLPYF.

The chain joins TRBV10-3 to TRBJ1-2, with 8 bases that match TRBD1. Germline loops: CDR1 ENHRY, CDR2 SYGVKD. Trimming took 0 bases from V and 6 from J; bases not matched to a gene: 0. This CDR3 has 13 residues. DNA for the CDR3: TGTGCCATCAGTGAGTCGACAGGGGATGGCTACACCTTC. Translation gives CAISESTGDGYTF.

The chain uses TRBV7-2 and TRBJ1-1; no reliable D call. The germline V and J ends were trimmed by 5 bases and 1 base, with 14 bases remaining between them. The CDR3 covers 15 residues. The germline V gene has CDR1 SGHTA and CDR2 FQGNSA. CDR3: CASSPTLFPNTEAFF. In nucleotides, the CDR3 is TGTGCCAGCAGCCCTACGCTGTTCCCGAACACTGAAGCTTTCTTT.

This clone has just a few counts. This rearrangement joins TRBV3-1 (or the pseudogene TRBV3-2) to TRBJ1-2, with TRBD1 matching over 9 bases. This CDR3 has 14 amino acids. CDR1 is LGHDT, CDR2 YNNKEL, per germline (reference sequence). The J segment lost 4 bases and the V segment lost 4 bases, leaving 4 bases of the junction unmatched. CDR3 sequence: CASSPTGGGYGYTF. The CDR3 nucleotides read TGTGCCAGCAGCCCTACAGGGGGCGGCTATGGCTACACCTTC.

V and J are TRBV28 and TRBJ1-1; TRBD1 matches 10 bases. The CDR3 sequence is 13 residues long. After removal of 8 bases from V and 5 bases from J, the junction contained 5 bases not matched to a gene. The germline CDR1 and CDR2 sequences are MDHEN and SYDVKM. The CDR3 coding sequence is TGTGCCAGCCAAGGGACAGGGGTGACTGAAGCTTTCTTT. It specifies CASQGTGVTEAFF. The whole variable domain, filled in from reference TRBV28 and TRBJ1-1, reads DVKVTQSSRYLVKRTGEKVFLECVQDMDHENMFWYRQDPGLGLRLIYFSYDVKMKEKGDIPEGYSVSREKKERFSLILESASTNQTSMYLCASQGTGVTEAFFGQGTRLTVV.

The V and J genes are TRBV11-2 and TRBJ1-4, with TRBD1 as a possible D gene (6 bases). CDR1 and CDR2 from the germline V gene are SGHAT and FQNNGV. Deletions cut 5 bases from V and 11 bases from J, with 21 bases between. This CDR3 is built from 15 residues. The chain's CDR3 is CASSPGQTTYFKLFF. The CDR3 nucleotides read TGTGCCAGCAGCCCTGGACAGACAACTTACTTTAAACTGTTTTTT.

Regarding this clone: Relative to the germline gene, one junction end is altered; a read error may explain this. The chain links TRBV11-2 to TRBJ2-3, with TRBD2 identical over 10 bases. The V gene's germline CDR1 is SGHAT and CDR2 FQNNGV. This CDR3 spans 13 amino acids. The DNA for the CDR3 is TGTGCCAGCAGCTTACCACAGCGGGGGGGCAGACATTTT. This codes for CASSLPQRGGRHF.

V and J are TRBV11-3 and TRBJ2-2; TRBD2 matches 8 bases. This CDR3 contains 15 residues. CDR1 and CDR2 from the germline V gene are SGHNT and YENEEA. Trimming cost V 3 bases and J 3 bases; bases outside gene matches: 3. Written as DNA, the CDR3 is TGTGCCAGCAGCTTCGGAGCGGGAGACACCGGGGAGCTGTTTTTT. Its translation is CASSFGAGDTGELFF.

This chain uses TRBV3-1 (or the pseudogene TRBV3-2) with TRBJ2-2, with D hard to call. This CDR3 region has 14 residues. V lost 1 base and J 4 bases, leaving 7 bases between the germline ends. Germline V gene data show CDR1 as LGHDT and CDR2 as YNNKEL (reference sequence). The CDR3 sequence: CASSQGHLTGELFF. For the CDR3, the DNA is TGTGCCAGCAGCCAAGGACACCTCACCGGGGAGCTGTTTTTT.

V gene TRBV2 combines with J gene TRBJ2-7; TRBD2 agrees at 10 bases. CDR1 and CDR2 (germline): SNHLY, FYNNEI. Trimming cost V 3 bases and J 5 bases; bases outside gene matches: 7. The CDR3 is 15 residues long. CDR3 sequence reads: CASSDRSSGSHEQYF. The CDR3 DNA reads TGTGCCAGCAGTGATAGGTCTAGCGGGAGCCACGAGCAGTACTTC.

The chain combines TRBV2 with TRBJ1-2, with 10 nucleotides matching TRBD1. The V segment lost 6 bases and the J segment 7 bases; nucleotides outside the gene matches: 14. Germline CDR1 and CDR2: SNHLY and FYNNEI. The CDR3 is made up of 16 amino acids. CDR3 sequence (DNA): TGTGCCAGCAGGCAGATTCGGGACAGGGGTACCGGTGGCTACACCTTC. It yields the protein CASRQIRDRGTGGYTF.

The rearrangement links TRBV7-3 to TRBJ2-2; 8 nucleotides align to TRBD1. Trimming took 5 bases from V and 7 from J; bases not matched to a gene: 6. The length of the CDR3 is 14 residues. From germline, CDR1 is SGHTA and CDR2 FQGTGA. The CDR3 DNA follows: TGTGCCAGCAGCCCCCAGGGGGCGATCGGGGAGCTGTTTTTT. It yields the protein CASSPQGAIGELFF.

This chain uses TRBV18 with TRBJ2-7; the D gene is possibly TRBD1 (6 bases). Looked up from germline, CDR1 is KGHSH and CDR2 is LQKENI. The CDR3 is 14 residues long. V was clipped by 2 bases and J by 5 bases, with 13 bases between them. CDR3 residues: CASSPKQGNHEQYF. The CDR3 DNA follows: TGTGCCAGCTCACCAAAACAGGGAAACCACGAGCAGTACTTC.

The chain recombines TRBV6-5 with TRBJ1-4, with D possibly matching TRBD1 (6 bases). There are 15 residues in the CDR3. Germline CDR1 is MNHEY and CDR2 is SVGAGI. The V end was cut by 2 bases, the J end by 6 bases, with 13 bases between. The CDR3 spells CASSYPGRGDEKLFF. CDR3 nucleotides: TGTGCCAGCAGTTACCCCGGCAGGGGTGATGAAAAACTGTTTTTT.

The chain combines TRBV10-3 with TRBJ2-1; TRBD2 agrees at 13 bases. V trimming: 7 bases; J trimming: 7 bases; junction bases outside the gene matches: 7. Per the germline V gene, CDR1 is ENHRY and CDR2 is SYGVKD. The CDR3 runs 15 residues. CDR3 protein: CAINPRTSGRNEQFF. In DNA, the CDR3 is TGTGCCATCAACCCGCGGACTAGCGGGAGAAATGAGCAGTTCTTC.

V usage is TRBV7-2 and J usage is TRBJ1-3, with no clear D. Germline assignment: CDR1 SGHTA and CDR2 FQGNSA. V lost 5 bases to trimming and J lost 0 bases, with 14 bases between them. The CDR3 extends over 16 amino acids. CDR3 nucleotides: TGTGCCAGCAGCCCAACCCCAGGCCTCTCTGGAAACACCATATATTTT. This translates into CASSPTPGLSGNTIYF.

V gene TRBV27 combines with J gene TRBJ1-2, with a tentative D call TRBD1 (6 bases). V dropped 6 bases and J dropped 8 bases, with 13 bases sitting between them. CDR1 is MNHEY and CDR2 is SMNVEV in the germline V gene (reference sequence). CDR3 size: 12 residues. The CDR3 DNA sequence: TGTGCCAGCAGGGTGGGGGCTAGGGGCTACACCTTC. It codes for CASRVGARGYTF.

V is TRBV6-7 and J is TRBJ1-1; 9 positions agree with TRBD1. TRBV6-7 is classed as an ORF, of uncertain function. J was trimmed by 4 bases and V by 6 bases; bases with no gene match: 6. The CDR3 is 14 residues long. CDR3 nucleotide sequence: TGTGCCAGCAGCGCGACAGGGGGATTCACTGAAGCTTTCTTT. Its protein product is CASSATGGFTEAFF.

DNA for the CDR3: TGTGCCAGCAGCTTAGTATCATTGGGGGGGACTGAAGCTTTCTTT. This sequence encodes CASSLVSLGGTEAFF. The chain recombines TRBV7-9 with TRBJ1-1; tentatively, D is TRBD1 (5 bases). CDR1 is SEHNR and CDR2 is FQNEAQ in the germline V gene (reference sequence). V was pared by 1 base and J by 5 bases, with 14 bases between. The CDR3 is made up of 15 amino acids.

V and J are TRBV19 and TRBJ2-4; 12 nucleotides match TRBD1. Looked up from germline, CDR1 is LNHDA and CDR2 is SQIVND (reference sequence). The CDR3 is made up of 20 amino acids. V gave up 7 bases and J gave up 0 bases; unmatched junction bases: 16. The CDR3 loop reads CASTPKPGQGASLAKNIQYF. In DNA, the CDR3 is TGTGCCAGTACCCCAAAACCGGGACAGGGGGCTTCCCTAGCCAAAAACATTCAGTACTTC.

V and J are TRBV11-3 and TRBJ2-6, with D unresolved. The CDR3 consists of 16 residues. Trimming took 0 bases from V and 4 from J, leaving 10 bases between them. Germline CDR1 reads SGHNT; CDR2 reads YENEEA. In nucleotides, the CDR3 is TGTGCCAGCAGCTTAGAGATTGGCTTCGGGGCCAACGTCCTGACTTTC. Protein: CASSLEIGFGANVLTF.

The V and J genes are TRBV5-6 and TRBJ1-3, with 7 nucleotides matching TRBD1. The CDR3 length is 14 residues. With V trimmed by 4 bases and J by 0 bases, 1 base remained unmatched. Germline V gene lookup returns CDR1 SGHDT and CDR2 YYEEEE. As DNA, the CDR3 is TGTGCCAGCAGCAGGGACAGCTCTGGAAACACCATATATTTT. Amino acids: CASSRDSSGNTIYF.

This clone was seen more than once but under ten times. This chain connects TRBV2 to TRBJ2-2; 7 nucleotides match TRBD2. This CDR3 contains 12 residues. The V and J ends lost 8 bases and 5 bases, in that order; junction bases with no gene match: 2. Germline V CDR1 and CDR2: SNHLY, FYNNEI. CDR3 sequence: CASDGGTGELFF. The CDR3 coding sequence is TGTGCCAGCGACGGGGGGACCGGGGAGCTGTTTTTT.

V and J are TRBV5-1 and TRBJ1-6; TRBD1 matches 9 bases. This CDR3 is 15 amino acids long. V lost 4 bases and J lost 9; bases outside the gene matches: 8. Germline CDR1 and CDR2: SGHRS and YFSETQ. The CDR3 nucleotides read TGCGCCAGCAGCCCACGGACAGGGGAAGGTTCACCCCTCCACTTT. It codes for CASSPRTGEGSPLHF.